Listed below are T cell receptor beta chains from one sample, sequenced in a study of naive and memory T cell subsets. MiXCR, run by TCRdb on the 5' RACE reads, gives a single entry per CDR3 protein. The sample holds roughly 60,000 distinct CDR3 sequences; around 7.7% are singletons and the top ten take around 10%. These receptors came from a male donor in good health. Each CDR3 is given without its conserved first and last residue. Fields, in order: J gene, clone size, V gene, CDR3 protein. Where a row states a size, it is once, few, many or the class of an expanded clone; other rows omit it.

TRBJ2-7	few	TRBV13	ASSTGTGQYEQY
TRBJ1-5	.	TRBV27	ASSFKGGTQPQH
TRBJ2-1	.	TRBV19	ASSHGGDYNEQF
TRBJ2-3	few	TRBV12-3/TRBV12-4	ASSLSLAGADTQY
TRBJ2-7	.	TRBV2	ASSEGTGGDEQY
TRBJ2-1	many	TRBV5-1	ASSLVGTPGNEQF
TRBJ2-1	many	TRBV11-2	ASSLDMVGGPLNEQF
TRBJ2-1	many	TRBV7-9	ASSSLDRGTPGEQF
TRBJ2-7	many	TRBV14	ASSRRFGTDLPEQY
TRBJ2-2	many	TRBV6-5	AARMGQSNTGELF
TRBJ2-5	.	TRBV20-1	SARDPPGGGETHY
TRBJ2-1	.	TRBV5-5	ASSLFSGPQEQF
TRBJ1-5	many	TRBV7-9	ASQTGDQPQH
TRBJ2-2	.	TRBV6-1	ASSGMRQGAHTGELF
TRBJ2-1	.	TRBV12-3/TRBV12-4	ASSYRAWGYNEQF
TRBJ2-7	many	TRBV20-1	SARDGGQLAYEQY
TRBJ1-6	few	TRBV20-1	SARDARVDSPLH
TRBJ2-3	.	TRBV18	ASSREGGRTDTQY
TRBJ1-2	.	TRBV19	ASSAGYGYT
TRBJ1-1	.	TRBV29-1	SVDRGSNTEAF
TRBJ1-2	few	TRBV13	ASSFRGDVGYT
TRBJ2-1	.	TRBV6-4	ASSLWTGVNNEQF
TRBJ2-7	many	TRBV6-5	ASSREEGLYEQY
TRBJ2-5	many	TRBV20-1	SASQDGETQY
TRBJ1-1	.	TRBV6-5	ASSQLDRATEAF
TRBJ2-2	few	TRBV21-1	ASSKRGTGAFTGELF
TRBJ2-1	.	TRBV12-3/TRBV12-4	ASSYPGNEQF
TRBJ2-1	many	TRBV19	ASSKVGVAYNEQF
TRBJ1-2	many	TRBV11-2	ASSLIGQAANYGYT
TRBJ2-6	many	TRBV5-1	ASSLNRGSGANVLT
TRBJ2-7	many	TRBV7-9	ASSSPSTAGGYSYEQY
TRBJ2-1	.	TRBV27	ASSSPGGGAHNEQF
TRBJ2-7	.	TRBV12-3/TRBV12-4	ASSTEIRTGYEQY
TRBJ2-3	.	TRBV11-2	ASSLGEGPGDTQY
TRBJ1-3	few	TRBV7-9	ASSLEGNTIY
TRBJ2-2	few	TRBV2	ASKDRGSTGELF
TRBJ2-1	many	TRBV20-1	SPTDSLGYNEQF
TRBJ1-2	.	TRBV11-2	ASSPPGTGRGYGYT